This TCR beta chain was identified during a study of memory CD4+ T cells and cytomegalovirus serostatus. The overall study: Donors were healthy Belgian adults, fewer than ten CMV seropositive and 20 to 25 seronegative.

The CDR3 length is 13 residues. Germline V gene sequence: CDR1 MNHEY, CDR2 SVGAGI. V shed 7 bases and J shed 2 bases, with 9 bases lying between them. The repertoire was sequenced with immunoSEQ multiplex PCR; TCRdb's copy has only in-frame clones and lacks some. The sample holds roughly 40,000 clones, around 80% seen once. The sort gate was single viable CD3+CD4+CD8-CD45RO+ cells for memory CD4+ T cells. After thawing, CD4+ T cells were positively selected. The sequence came from an adult in good health and CMV-seronegative. The chain joins TRBV6-5 to TRBJ1-3; a weak D match, TRBD1 (5 bases). The sequencing sample was made of memory CD4+ T cells from blood. CDR3 in DNA: TGTGCCAGCACCGACAGTACTGGAAACACCATATATTTT. Its protein is CASTDSTGNTIYF.